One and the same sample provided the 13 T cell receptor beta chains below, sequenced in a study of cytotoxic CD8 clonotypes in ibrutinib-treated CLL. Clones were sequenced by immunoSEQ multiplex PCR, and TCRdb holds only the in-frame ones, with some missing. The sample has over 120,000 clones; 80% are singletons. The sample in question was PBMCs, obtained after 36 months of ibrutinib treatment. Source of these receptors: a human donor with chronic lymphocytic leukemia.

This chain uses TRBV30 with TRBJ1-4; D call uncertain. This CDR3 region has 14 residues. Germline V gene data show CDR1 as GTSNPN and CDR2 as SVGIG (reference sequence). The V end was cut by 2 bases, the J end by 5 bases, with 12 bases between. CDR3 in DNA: TGTGCCTGGAGTCGGGCACAGCCCAATGAAAAACTGTTTTTT. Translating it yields CAWSRAQPNEKLFF.

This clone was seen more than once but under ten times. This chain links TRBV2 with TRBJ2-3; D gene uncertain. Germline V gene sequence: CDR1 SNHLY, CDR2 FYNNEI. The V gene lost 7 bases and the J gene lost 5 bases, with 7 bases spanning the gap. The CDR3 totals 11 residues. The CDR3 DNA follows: TGTGCCAGCAAAATACGAGATACGCAGTATTTT. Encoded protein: CASKIRDTQYF.

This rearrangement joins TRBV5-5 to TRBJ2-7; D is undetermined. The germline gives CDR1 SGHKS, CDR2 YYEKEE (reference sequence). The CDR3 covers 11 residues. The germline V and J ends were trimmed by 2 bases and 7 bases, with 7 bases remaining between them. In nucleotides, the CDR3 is TGTGCCAGCAGCTTTGGGGTTGAGCAGTACTTC. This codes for CASSFGVEQYF.

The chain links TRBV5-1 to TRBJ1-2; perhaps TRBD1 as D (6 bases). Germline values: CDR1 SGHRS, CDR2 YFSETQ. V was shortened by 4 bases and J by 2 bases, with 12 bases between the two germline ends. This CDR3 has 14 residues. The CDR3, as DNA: TGCGCCAGCAGCCAGGGGATTTTAAACTATGGCTACACCTTC. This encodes CASSQGILNYGYTF.

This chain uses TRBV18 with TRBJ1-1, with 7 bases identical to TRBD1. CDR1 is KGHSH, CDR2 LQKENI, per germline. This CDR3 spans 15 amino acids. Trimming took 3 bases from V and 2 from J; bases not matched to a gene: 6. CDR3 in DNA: TGTGCCAGCTCACCCAACCACAGGGGTAACACTGAAGCTTTCTTT. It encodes CASSPNHRGNTEAFF.

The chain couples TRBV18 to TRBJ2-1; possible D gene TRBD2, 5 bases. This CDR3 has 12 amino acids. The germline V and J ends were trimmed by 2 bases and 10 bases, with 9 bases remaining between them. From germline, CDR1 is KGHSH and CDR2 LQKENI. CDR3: CASSPASGEQFF. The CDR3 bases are TGTGCCAGCTCACCAGCCAGCGGAGAGCAGTTCTTC.

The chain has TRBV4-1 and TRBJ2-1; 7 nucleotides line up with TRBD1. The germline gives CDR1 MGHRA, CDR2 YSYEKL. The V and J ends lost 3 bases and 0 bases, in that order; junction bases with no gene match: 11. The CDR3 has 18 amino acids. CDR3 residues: CASSHRDSFYSSYNEQFF. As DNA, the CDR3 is TGCGCCAGCAGCCACCGGGACAGTTTTTATAGCTCCTACAATGAGCAGTTCTTC.

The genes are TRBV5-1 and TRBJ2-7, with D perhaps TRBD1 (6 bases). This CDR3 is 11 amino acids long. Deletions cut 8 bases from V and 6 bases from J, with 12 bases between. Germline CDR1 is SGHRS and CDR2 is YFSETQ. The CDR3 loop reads CASGRGGEQYF. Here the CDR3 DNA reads TGCGCCAGTGGGCGAGGGGGCGAGCAGTACTTC.

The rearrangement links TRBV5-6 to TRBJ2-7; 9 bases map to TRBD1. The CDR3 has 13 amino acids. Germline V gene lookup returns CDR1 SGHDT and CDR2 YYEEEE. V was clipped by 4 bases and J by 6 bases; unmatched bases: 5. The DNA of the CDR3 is TGTGCCAGCAGCCCGTGGACAGGGGCCGAGCAGTACTTC. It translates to CASSPWTGAEQYF.

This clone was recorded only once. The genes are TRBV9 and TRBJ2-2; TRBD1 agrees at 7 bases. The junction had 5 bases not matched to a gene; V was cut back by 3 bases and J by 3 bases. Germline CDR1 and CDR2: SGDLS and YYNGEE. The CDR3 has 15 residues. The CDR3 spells CASSDRDSYTGELFF. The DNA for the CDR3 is TGTGCCAGCAGCGACCGGGACAGCTACACCGGGGAGCTGTTTTTT.

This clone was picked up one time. The CDR3 sequence: CASSLKWGEVLNEQFF. The DNA for the CDR3 is TGTGCCAGCAGTTTAAAGTGGGGGGAGGTATTGAATGAGCAGTTCTTC. V and J are TRBV27 and TRBJ2-1; possible D gene TRBD2, 6 bases. V was cut by 2 bases and J by 7 bases, with 18 bases left in between. The CDR3 totals 16 residues. Per germline, CDR1 MNHEY and CDR2 SMNVEV (reference sequence).

The CDR3 spells CASRPVDGNTEAFF. The CDR3 DNA sequence: TGTGCCAGTAGACCCGTCGACGGGAACACTGAAGCTTTCTTT. The chain carries TRBV19 and TRBJ1-1; D is uncertain. In germline, CDR1 is LNHDA, CDR2 SQIVND (reference sequence). The CDR3 has 14 residues. The ends were cut back, 6 bases at V and 1 base at J, with 12 bases in the middle.

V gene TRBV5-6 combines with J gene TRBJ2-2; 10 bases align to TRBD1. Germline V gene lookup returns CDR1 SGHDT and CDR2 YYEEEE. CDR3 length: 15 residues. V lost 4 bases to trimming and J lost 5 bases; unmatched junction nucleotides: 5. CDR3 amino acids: CASSPGTGVTGELFF. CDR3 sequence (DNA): TGTGCCAGCAGCCCCGGGACAGGGGTAACCGGGGAGCTGTTTTTT.